This T cell receptor beta chain stems from a study of blood T cell repertoires in COVID-19. CDR1 and CDR2 from the germline V gene are MNHEY and SVGEGT. This CDR3 spans 13 amino acids. V was pared by 1 base and J by 9 bases, with 3 bases of the junction left unmatched. TCRdb keeps only in-frame clones here, not all; method: immunoSEQ multiplex PCR. The top ten hold roughly 0.7% of the sample, which has about 200,000 clones, roughly nine tenths seen once. The clonotype comes from a man aged 35 to 55 with acute or convalescent COVID-19. The chain uses TRBV6-2 or TRBV6-3 and TRBJ2-1, with 7 bases aligning to TRBD2. Input material: peripheral blood. This chain's CDR3 is CASSYWRESEQFF. CDR3 nucleotide sequence: TGTGCCAGCAGTTACTGGCGGGAGAGTGAGCAGTTCTTC.